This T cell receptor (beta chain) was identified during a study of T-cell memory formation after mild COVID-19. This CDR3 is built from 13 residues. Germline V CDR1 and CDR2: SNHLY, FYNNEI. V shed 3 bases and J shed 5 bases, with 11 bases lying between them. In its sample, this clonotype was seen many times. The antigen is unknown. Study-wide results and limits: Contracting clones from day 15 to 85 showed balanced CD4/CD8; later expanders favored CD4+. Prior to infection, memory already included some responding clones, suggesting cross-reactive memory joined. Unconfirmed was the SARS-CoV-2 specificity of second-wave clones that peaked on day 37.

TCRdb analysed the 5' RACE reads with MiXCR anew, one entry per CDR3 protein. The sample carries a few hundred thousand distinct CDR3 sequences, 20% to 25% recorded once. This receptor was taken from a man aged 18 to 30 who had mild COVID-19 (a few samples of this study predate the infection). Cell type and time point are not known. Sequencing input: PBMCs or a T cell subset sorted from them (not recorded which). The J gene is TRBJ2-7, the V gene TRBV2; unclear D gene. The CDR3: CASSEFPRDEQYV. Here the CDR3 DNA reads TGTGCCAGCAGTGAGTTCCCCCGGGACGAGCAGTACGTC.